Detailed here is one T cell receptor beta chain. Its antigen is not identified. These data originate in a study of T cells in Graves' hyperthyroidism and ophthalmopathy. Study-wide findings and caveats: Most thyroid clonotypes that were expanded above 0.001 also turned up in blood. Model predictions of ophthalmopathy came a median 6.5 months before onset.

Lactation, pregnancy, other autoimmune disease or uncontrolled infection excluded patients. Diagnosis rested on symptoms, serum thyroxine and TRAb, thyroid ultrasound, and orbital computed tomography. This CDR3 is built from 13 residues. V shed 5 bases and J shed 2 bases, with 10 bases lying between them. CDR1 and CDR2 from the germline V gene are SGHNT and YENEEA. TCR beta CDR3 region amplification was performed from RNA transcripts. During a first-round RT-PCR of the TCR CDR3, the HTBI primer set was used. Via MiXCR, TCRdb re-called the multiplex PCR reads, giving one row per CDR3 protein. The sample has around 660,000 distinct CDR3 sequences, just under 45% seen once.

Sequencing input: peripheral blood or thyroid tissue (not recorded which). The sequence came from an adult man with Graves' disease, either hyperthyroidism or ophthalmopathy (not recorded which). The chain carries TRBV11-3 and TRBJ2-7; D not certain. The CDR3: CASSPLAPYEQYF. The CDR3 region has the DNA TGTGCCAGCAGCCCCCTCGCCCCCTACGAGCAGTACTTC. The full variable domain, with the rest looked up from reference TRBV11-3 and TRBJ2-7, is EAGVVQSPRYKIIEKKQPVAFWCNPISGHNTLYWYLQNLGQGPELLIRYENEEAVDDSQLPKDRFSAERLKGVDSTLKIQPAELGDSAVYLCASSPLAPYEQYFGPGTRLTVT.